This TCR beta chain originates from a study of graft-versus-host responses after intestinal transplantation. Overall study: Recipients received multivisceral, liver-intestinal, or isolated intestinal transplants. The recipients all started with anti-thymocyte globulin induction and then took tacrolimus and steroids for around three years. Whole-study findings and limits: High graft-versus-host to host-versus-graft clonal ratios were seen in allografts of patients with graft-donor T cell macrochimerism.

This CDR3 region has 17 residues. Germline lookup yields CDR1 LNHDA and CDR2 SQIVND (reference sequence). Trimming at V came to 6 bases and at J to 0 bases, leaving 8 bases not matched to a gene. Graft tissue was processed to release intraepithelial and lamina propria lymphocytes. Remarks on this clone: No antigen is known for it.

Assay used: immunoSEQ multiplex PCR; TCRdb lists only in-frame clones, some missing. The sample records approximately 15,000 clones, just under 70% being singletons. This rearrangement joins TRBV19 to TRBJ2-6; 7 positions agree with TRBD1. This clonotype was obtained from a human patient who received an intestinal transplant, so some T cells may come from the graft donor. Sequences were derived from ileum tissue, sampled around 700 days after intestinal transplantation. Here the CDR3 reads CASSGVRGFSGANVLTF. CDR3 bases: TGTGCCAGTAGCGGGGTCAGGGGGTTCTCTGGGGCCAACGTCCTGACTTTC.